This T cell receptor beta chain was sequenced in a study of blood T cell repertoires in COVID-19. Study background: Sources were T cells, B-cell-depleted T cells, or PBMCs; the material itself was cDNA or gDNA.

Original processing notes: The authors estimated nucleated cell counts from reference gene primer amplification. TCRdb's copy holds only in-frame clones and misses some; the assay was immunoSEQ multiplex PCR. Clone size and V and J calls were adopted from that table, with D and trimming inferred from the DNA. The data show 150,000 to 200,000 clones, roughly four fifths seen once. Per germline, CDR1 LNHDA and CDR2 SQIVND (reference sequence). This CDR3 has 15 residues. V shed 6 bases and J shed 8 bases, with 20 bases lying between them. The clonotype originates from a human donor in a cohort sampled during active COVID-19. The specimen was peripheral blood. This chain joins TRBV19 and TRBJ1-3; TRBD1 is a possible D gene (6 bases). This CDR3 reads CASRDPPQGADTIYF. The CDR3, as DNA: TGTGCCAGTAGAGACCCCCCACAGGGAGCGGACACCATATATTTT.